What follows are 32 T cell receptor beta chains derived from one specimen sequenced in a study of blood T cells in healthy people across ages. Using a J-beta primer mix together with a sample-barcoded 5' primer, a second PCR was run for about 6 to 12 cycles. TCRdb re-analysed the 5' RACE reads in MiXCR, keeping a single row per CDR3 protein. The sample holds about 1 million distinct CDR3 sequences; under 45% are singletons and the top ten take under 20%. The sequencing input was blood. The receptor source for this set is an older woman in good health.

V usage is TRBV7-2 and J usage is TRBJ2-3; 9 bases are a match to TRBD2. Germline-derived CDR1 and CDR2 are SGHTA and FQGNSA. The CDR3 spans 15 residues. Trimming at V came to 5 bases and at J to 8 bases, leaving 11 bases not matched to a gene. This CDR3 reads CASSPLLAGAGTQYF. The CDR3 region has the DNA TGTGCCAGCAGCCCCCTCTTAGCGGGAGCCGGTACGCAGTATTTT. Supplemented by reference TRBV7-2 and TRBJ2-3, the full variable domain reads GAGVSQSPSNKVTEKGKDVELRCDPISGHTALYWYRQSLGQGLEFLIYFQGNSAPDKSGLPSDRFSAERTGGSVSTLTIQRTQQEDSAVYLCASSPLLAGAGTQYFGPGTRLTVL.

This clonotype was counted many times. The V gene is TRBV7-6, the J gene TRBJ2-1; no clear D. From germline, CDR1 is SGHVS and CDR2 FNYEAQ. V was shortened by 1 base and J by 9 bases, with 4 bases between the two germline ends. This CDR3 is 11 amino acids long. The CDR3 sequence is CASSLEGEQFF. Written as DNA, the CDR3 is TGTGCCAGCAGCTTAGAAGGTGAGCAGTTCTTC.

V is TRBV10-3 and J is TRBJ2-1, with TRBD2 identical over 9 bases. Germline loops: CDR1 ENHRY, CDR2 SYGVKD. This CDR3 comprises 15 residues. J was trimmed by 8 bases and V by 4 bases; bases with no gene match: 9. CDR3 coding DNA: TGTGCCATCAGTGGTGGCCTAGCGGGAAAGGATGAGCAGTTCTTC. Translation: CAISGGLAGKDEQFF.

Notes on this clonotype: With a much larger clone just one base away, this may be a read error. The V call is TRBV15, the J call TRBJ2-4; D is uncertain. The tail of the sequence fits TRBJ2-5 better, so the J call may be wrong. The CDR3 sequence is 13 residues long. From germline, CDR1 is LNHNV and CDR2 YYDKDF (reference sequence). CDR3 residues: CATSRDRKGTQYF. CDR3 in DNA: TGTGCCACCAGCAGAGATAGAAAAGGGACCCAGTACTTC.

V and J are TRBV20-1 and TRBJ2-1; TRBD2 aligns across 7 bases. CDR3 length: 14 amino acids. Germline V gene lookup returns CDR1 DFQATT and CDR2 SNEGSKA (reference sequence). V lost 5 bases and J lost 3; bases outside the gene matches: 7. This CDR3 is CSAPGGLSYNEQFF. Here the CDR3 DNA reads TGCAGTGCTCCCGGGGGGTTGAGCTACAATGAGCAGTTCTTC.

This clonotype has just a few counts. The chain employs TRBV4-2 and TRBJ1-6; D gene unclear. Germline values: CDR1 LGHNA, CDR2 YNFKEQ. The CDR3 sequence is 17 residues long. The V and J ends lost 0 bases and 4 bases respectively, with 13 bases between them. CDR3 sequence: CASSQDRTDSYNSPLHF. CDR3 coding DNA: TGTGCCAGCAGCCAAGATAGAACTGACTCTTATAATTCACCCCTCCACTTT.

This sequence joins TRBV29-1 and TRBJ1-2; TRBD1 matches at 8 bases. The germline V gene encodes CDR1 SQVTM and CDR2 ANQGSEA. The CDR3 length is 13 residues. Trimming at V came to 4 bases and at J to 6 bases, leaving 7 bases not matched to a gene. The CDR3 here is CSVGYRGIDGYTF. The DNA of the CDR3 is TGCAGCGTTGGATACAGGGGGATAGATGGCTACACCTTC.

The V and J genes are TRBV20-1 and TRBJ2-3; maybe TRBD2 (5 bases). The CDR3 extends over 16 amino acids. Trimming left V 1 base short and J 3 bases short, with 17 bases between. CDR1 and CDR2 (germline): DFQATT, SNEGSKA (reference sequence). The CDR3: CSARVKLAKATDTQYF. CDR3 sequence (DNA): TGCAGTGCTAGAGTTAAGCTAGCCAAGGCGACAGATACGCAGTATTTT.

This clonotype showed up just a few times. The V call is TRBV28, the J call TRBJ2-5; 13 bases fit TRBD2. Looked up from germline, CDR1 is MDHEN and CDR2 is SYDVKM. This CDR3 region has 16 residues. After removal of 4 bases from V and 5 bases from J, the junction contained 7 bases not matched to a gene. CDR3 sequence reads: CASSSRTSGSRETQYF. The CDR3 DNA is TGTGCCAGCAGTTCACGGACTAGCGGGAGCAGGGAGACCCAGTACTTC.

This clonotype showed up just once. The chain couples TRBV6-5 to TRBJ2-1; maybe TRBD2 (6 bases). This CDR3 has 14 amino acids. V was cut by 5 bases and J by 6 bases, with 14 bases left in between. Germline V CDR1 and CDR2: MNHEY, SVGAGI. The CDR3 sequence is CASSPRFGGNEQFF. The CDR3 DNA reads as TGTGCCAGCAGTCCCCGGTTCGGGGGCAATGAGCAGTTCTTC.

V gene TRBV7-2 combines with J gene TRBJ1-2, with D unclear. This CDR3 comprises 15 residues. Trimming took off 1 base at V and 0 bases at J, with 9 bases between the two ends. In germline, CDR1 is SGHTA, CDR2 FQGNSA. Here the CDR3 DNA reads TGTGCCAGCAGCTTAGACAGCTTAGCTAACTATGGCTACACCTTC. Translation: CASSLDSLANYGYTF.

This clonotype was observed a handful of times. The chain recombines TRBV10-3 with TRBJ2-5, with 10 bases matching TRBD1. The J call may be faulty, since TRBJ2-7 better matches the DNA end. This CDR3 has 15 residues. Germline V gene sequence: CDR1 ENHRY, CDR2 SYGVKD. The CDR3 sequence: CAISGLGQGNYEQYF. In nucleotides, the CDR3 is TGTGCCATCAGTGGTCTGGGACAGGGGAACTACGAGCAGTACTTC.

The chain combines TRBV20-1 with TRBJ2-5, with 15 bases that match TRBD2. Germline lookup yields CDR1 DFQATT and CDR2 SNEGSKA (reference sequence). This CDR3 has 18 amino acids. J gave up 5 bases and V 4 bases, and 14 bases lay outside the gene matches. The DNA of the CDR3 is TGCAGTGCTAACAGGGGGCGAGGACTAGCGGGAGGGACTGAGACCCAGTACTTC. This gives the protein CSANRGRGLAGGTETQYF.

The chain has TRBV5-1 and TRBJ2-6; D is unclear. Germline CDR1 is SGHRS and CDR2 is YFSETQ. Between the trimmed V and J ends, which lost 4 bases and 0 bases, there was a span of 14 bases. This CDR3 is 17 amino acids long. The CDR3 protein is CASSGSPEDSGANVLTF. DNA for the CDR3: TGCGCCAGCAGCGGCAGCCCTGAAGACTCTGGGGCCAACGTCCTGACTTTC.

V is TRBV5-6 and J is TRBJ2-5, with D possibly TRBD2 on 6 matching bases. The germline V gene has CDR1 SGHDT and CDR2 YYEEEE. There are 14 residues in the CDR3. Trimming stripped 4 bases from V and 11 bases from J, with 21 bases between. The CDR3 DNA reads TGTGCCAGCAGCGCCCGGGACTCCTACAATGAGCAGTACTTC. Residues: CASSARDSYNEQYF.

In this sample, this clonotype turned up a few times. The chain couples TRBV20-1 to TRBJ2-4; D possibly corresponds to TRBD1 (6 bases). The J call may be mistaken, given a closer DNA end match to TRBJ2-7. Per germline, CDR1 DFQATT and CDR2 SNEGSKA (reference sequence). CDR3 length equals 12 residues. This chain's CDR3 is CSAREDSYEQYF. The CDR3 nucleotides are TGCAGTGCTAGAGAGGACAGTTACGAGCAGTACTTC.

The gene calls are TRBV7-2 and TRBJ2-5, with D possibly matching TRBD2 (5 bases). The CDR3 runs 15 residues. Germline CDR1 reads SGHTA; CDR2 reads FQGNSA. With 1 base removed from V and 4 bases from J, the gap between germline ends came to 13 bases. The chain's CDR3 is CASSLDFGETETQYF. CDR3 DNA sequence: TGTGCCAGCAGCTTAGATTTCGGGGAGACAGAGACCCAGTACTTC.

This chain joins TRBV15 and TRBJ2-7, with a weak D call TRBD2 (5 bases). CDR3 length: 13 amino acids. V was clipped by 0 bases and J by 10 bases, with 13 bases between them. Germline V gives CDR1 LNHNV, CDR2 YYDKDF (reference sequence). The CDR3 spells CATSRDPAEAQYF. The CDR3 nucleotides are TGTGCCACCAGCAGAGATCCCGCGGAGGCCCAGTACTTC. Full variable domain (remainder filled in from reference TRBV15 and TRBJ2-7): DAMVIQNPRYQVTQFGKPVTLSCSQTLNHNVMYWYQQKSSQAPKLLFHYYDKDFNNEADTPDNFQSRRPNTSFCFLDIRSPGLGDTAMYLCATSRDPAEAQYFGPGTRLTVT.

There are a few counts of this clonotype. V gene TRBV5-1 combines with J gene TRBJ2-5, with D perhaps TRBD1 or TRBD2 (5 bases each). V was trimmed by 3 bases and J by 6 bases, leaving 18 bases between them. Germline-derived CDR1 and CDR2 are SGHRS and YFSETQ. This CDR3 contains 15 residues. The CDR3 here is CASSSGTGGGKTQYF. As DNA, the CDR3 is TGCGCCAGCAGCTCCGGGACCGGTGGGGGTAAGACCCAGTACTTC.

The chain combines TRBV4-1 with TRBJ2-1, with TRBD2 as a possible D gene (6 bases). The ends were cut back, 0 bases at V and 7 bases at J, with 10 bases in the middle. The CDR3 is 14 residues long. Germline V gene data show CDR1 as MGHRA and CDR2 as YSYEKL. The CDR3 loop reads CASSQDGRGNEQFF. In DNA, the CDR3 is TGCGCCAGCAGCCAAGACGGGAGAGGAAATGAGCAGTTCTTC.

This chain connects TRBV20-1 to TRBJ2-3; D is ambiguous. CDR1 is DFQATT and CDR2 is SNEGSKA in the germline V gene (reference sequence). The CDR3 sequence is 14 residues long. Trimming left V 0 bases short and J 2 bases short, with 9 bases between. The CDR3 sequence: CSARDRGLTDTQYF. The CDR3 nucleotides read TGCAGTGCTAGAGATCGTGGCCTCACAGATACGCAGTATTTT.

The CDR3 sequence is CASRTTRDTQYF. CDR3 DNA: TGCGCCAGCAGGACGACTAGAGATACGCAGTATTTT. The chain is built from TRBV5-1 and TRBJ2-3; TRBD2 is a possible D gene (6 bases). The CDR3 runs 12 residues. Per germline, CDR1 SGHRS and CDR2 YFSETQ. With 5 bases removed from V and 5 bases from J, the gap between germline ends came to 9 bases.

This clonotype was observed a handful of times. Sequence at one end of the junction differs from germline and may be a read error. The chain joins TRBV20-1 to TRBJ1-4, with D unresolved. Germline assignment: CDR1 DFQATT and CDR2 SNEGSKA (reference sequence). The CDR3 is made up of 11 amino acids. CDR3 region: CSAPTEENLFF. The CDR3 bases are TGCAGTGCCCCAACTGAGGAAAACCTGTTTTTT.

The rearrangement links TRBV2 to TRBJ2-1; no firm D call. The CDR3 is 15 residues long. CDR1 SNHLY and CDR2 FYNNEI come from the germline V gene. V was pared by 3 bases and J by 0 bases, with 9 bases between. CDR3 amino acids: CASSDWTSSYNEQFF. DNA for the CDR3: TGTGCCAGCAGTGATTGGACGAGCTCCTACAATGAGCAGTTCTTC.

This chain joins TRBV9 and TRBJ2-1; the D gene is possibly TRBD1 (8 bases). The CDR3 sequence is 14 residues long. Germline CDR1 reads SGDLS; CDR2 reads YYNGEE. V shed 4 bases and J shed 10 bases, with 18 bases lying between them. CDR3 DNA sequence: TGTGCCAGCAGCCCCTCACAGGGGGGGAGGGAGCAGTTCTTC. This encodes CASSPSQGGREQFF.

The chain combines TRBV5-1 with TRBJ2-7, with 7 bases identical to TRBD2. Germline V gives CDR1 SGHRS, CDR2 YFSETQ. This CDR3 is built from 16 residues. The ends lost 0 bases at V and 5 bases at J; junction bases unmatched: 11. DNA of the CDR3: TGCGCCAGCAGCTTGGCCAATCGTCTAGCGGCACACGAGCAGTACTTC. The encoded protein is CASSLANRLAAHEQYF.

The DNA of the CDR3 is TGTGCCAGCAGCCAAGTCATAGAAGCACCGACCTACGAGCAGTACTTC. Translated: CASSQVIEAPTYEQYF. This chain links TRBV4-2 with TRBJ2-7; D is unresolved. Germline V lookup: CDR1 LGHNA, CDR2 YNFKEQ. This CDR3 has 16 amino acids. V was trimmed by 1 base and J by 2 bases, leaving 15 bases between them.

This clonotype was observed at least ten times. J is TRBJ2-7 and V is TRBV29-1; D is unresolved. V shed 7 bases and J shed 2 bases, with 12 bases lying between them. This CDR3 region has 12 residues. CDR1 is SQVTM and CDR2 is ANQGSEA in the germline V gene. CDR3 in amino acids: CSERGPPYEQYF. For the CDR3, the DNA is TGCAGCGAGAGAGGCCCCCCCTACGAGCAGTACTTC.

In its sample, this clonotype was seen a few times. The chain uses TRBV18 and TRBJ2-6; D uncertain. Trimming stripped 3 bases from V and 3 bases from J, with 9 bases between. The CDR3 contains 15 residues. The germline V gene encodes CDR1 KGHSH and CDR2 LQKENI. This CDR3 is CASSPASLGANVLTF. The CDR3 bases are TGTGCCAGCTCACCGGCGTCACTTGGGGCCAACGTCCTGACTTTC.

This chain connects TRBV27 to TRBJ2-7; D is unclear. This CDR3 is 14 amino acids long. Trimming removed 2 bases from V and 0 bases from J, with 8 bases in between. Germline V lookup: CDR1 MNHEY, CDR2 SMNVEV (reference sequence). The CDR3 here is CASSLRASSYEQYF. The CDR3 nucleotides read TGTGCCAGCAGTTTACGAGCGAGCTCCTACGAGCAGTACTTC.

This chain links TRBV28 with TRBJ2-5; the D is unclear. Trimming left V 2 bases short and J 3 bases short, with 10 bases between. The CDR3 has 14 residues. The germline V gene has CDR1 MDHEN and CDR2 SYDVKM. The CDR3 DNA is TGTGCCAGCAGTTTACTGGGCAGCAAAGAGACCCAGTACTTC. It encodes CASSLLGSKETQYF. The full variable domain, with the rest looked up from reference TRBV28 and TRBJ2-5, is DVKVTQSSRYLVKRTGEKVFLECVQDMDHENMFWYRQDPGLGLRLIYFSYDVKMKEKGDIPEGYSVSREKKERFSLILESASTNQTSMYLCASSLLGSKETQYFGPGTRLLVL.

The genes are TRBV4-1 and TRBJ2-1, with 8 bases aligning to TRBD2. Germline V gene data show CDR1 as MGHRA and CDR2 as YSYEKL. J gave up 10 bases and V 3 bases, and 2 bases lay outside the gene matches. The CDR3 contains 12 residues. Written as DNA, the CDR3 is TGCGCCAGCAGCCAGAGCGGGAGCGAGCAGTTCTTC. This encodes CASSQSGSEQFF.